This entry lists 4 T cell receptor beta chains sequenced from one sample in a study of a mutant IDH1 vaccine in newly diagnosed glioma. Here immunoSEQ multiplex PCR was the method, and the copy in TCRdb shows in-frame clones only, minus some. Among roughly 43,000 clones listed, roughly 80% were seen once. For these receptors, no antigen is known. The time point: week 23, last vaccination. It was 300 ug of mutant IDH1 20-mer peptide that made up each vaccine dose, given with topical imiquimod. The material was PBMCs, obtained from a glioma patient whose treatment included an IDH1 peptide vaccine. Every receptor here comes from a woman aged 18-30 years with glioma. Some clones in this sample may be carry-over from other donors' samples.

The chain joins TRBV10-3 to TRBJ2-2; possibly TRBD1 for D (5 bases). Germline CDR1 and CDR2: ENHRY and SYGVKD. Trimming removed 10 bases from V and 3 bases from J, with 12 bases in between. The CDR3 covers 13 residues. CDR3 DNA sequence: TGTGCCAGCGGACAACTCTACACCGGGGAGCTGTTTTTT. Its protein is CASGQLYTGELFF.

This clone showed up just once. The chain joins TRBV20-1 to TRBJ2-7; 7 bases line up with TRBD1. The CDR3 sequence is 11 residues long. Germline CDR1 and CDR2: DFQATT and SNEGSKA (reference sequence). The V gene end was trimmed by 0 bases and the J gene end by 11 bases; junction bases not matched to a gene: 4. The CDR3: CSARDPTGKYF. The CDR3 DNA sequence: TGCAGTGCTAGAGATCCGACAGGGAAGTACTTC.

The CDR3 DNA sequence: TGTGCCAGCAGCTTACCATATCATGGGTCGGGTACACGTAATGAGCAGTTCTTC. As protein: CASSLPYHGSGTRNEQFF. The rearrangement uses TRBV13 and TRBJ2-1, with unresolved D. CDR1 is PRHDT, CDR2 FYEKMQ, per germline (reference sequence). Trimming stripped 2 bases from V and 7 bases from J, with 24 bases between. The CDR3 totals 18 residues.

The chain employs TRBV29-1 and TRBJ2-7; the match to TRBD1 covers 9 bases. The germline V gene has CDR1 SQVTM and CDR2 ANQGSEA. The junction had 9 bases not matched to a gene; V was cut back by 7 bases and J by 2 bases. CDR3 length: 14 amino acids. The CDR3 spells CSAAGTGSTYEQYF. The CDR3 DNA is TGCAGCGCCGCCGGGACAGGGTCGACCTACGAGCAGTACTTC.